This TCR beta chain emerged from a study of T-cell reconstitution after alpha-beta-depleted transplantation in children. A library of TCRbeta sequences, prepared with unique molecular identifiers, was generated. TCRdb redid the calling of the PCR reads with MiXCR, one entry per CDR3 protein. The table records more than 200,000 distinct CDR3 sequences, about a quarter of them present only once. Study-wide results and caveats: From newly produced T cells came most of the T-cell counts and diversity one year after transplant.

This CDR3 has 11 amino acids. V lost 5 bases and J lost 7, with 7 bases in between. This clonotype has at least ten counts. Its antigen is not identified. This chain connects TRBV12-3 or TRBV12-4 to TRBJ2-3; D is ambiguous. This sequence was found in a girl under 10 years old with Fanconi anemia, due to receive a stem cell transplant. The sample in question was PBMCs, obtained before TCRalphabeta/CD19-depleted stem cell transplant. The CDR3 DNA reads TGTGCCAGCAGTCCGCGGAATACGCAGTATTTT. Amino acid sequence: CASSPRNTQYF.